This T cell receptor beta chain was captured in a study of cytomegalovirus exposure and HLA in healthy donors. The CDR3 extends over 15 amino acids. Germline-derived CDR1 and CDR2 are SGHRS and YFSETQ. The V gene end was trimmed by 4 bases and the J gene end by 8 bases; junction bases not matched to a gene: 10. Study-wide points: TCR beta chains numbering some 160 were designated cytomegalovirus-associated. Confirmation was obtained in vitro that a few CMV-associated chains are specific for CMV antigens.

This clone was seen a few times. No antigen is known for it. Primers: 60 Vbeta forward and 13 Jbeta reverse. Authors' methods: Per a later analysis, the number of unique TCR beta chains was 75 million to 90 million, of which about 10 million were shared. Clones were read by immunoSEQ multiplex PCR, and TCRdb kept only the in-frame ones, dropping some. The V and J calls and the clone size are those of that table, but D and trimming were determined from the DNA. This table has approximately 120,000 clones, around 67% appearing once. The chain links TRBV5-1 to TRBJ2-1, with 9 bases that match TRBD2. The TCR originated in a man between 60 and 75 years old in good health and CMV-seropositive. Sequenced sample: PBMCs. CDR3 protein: CASSPPLAGLHEQFF. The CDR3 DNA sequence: TGCGCCAGCAGCCCCCCTCTAGCGGGGTTGCATGAGCAGTTCTTC.